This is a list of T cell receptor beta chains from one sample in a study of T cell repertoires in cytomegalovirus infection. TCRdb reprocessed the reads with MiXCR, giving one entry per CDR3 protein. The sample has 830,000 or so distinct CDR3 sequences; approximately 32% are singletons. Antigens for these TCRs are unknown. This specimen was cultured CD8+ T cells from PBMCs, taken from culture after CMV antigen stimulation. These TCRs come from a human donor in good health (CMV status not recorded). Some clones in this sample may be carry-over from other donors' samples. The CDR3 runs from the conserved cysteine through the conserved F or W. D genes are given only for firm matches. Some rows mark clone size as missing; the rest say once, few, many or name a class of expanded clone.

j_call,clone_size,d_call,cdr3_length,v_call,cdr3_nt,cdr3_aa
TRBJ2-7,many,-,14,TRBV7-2,TGTGCCAGCAGCCTGGACAGAATTCCCTACGAGCAGTACTTC,CASSLDRIPYEQYF
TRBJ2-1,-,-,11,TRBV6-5,TGTGCCAGCAGTTACCAGGGGGAGCAGTTCTTC,CASSYQGEQFF
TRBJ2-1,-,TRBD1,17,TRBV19,TGTGCCAGTAGTCCCGTCTACCGGGACAGGGGAGTCAATGAGCAGTTCTTC,CASSPVYRDRGVNEQFF
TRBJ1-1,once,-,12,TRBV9,TGTGCCAGCAGCGTAGATGACACTGAAGCTTTCTTT,CASSVDDTEAFF
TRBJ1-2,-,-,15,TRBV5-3,TGTGCCAGCAGCTCACAGGGTCCGCAAGGCTATGGCTACACCTTC,CASSSQGPQGYGYTF
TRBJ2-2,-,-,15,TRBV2,TGTGCCACCGACAACAGGGAAAAGAAGACCGGGGAGCTGTTTTTT,CATDNREKKTGELFF
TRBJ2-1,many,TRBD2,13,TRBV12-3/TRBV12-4,TGTGCCAGCAGTTCCGCGGGGGGCTATGAGCAGTTCTTC,CASSSAGGYEQFF
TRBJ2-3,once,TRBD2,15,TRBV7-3,TGTGCCAGCAGCCCTAGCGGGGGGGACCCAGATACGAAGTATTTT,CASSPSGGDPDTKYF
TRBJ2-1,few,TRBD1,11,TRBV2,TGTGCCAGTATCGGGACAGCCGAGCAGTTCTTC,CASIGTAEQFF
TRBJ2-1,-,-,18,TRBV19,TGTGCCAGTAGTATAACCCCCGGGATCGCGAACTCCTACAATGAGCAGTTCTTC,CASSITPGIANSYNEQFF
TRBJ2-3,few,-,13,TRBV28,TGTGCCAGCAGTTTCGGAGTATCAGATACGCAGTATTTT,CASSFGVSDTQYF
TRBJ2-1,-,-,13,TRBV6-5,TGTGCCAGCAGTTACTCGGTTGGCGATGAGCAGTTCTTC,CASSYSVGDEQFF
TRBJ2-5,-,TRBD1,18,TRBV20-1,TGCAGTGCTCCCCTGGACAGGACCGTCGATACAGACCAAGAGACCCAGTACTTC,CSAPLDRTVDTDQETQYF
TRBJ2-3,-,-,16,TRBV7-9,TGTGCCAGCACCTTTAAACAGGGATTTGGCACAGATACGCAGTATTTT,CASTFKQGFGTDTQYF
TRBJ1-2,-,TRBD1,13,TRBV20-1,TGCAGTGCTAGTGTCGGGACAGACTATGGCTACACCTTC,CSASVGTDYGYTF
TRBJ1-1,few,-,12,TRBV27,TGTGCCAGCTTGGGAGGGGCAGGGCAAGCTTTCTTT,CASLGGAGQAFF
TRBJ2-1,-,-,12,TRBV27,TGTGCCAGCAGCTTAAGAGGAACCGAGCAGTTCTTC,CASSLRGTEQFF
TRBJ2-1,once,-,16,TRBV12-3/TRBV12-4,TGTGCCAGCAGCTTTAACAGTGACCCCTCCTACAATGAGCAGTTCTTC,CASSFNSDPSYNEQFF
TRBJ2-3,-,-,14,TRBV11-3,TGTGCCAGCAGCCTCCGCGGTCCCTTAGATACGCAGTATTTT,CASSLRGPLDTQYF
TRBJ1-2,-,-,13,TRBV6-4,TGTGCCAGCAGTGACTCGAATTATATGGGCTACACCTTC,CASSDSNYMGYTF
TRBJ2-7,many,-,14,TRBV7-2,TGTGCCAGCAGCTTAGCCGGTGGGGCCTACGAGCAGTACTTC,CASSLAGGAYEQYF
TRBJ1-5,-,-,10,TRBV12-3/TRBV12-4,TGTGCCAGCGTACGACAGCCCCAGCATTTT,CASVRQPQHF